The count of the clone carrying this TCR beta chain is one. This sample is drawn from a study of blood T cell repertoires in COVID-19. Study information: The United States, Italy and Spain provided the acute and convalescent COVID-19 samples.

The V and J ends lost 9 bases and 1 base, in that order; junction bases with no gene match: 9. Looked up from germline, CDR1 is PRHDT and CDR2 is FYEKMQ (reference sequence). The length of the CDR3 is 15 residues. Recruitment covered fewer than 25 US areas and drew participants whose ages spanned roughly 18 to 100 years. Authors' processing steps: Reference gene primer amplification gave nucleated cell count estimates. Sequenced by immunoSEQ multiplex PCR; TCRdb stores in-frame clones only, minus some. V and J calls and clone size are copied from that table; D and trimming were computed from the DNA. The sample shows about 240,000 clones, approximately 84% of them seen only once.

The chain employs TRBV13 and TRBJ2-1, with 7 bases identical to TRBD1. The sequenced material came from PBMCs or T cells enriched from blood (not recorded which). The sequence derives from a middle-aged woman with acute COVID-19. CDR3 DNA sequence: TGTGCCAGTCTCCCCCGGGACAGATCCTACAATGAGCAGTTCTTC. It translates to CASLPRDRSYNEQFF.